These T cell receptor beta chains were read from a single sample in a study of T cell changes during pregnancy in multiple sclerosis. The protocol was immunoSEQ multiplex PCR, while the TCRdb copy is restricted to in-frame clones and leaves out a portion. The sample has 36,000 or so clones, around 91% seen once. The starting material was CD8+ T cells from peripheral blood mononuclear cells, obtained in the third trimester of pregnancy. These receptors were taken from a female donor with multiple sclerosis, enrolled in a pregnancy study. CDR3s include the opening cysteine and the closing phenylalanine or tryptophan.

TRBV2,CASSDRGPNQPQHF
TRBV7-9,CASSAPRENEQFF
TRBV5-6,CASSDPGRISGKYYNEQFF
TRBV7-2,CASCLWRGNYEQYF
TRBV27,CASSPITTSGTGNEQFF
TRBV7-7,CASSLGSAASYEQYF
TRBV7-6,CASSLLHGESGANVLTF
TRBV30,CASGDEQFF
TRBV7-9,CASSPPRPSSYEQYF
TRBV5-1,CASSHSGGDDEQYF
TRBV7-3,CASSFLGLRFNEQFF
TRBV18,CASSPTDIISYEQYF
TRBV5-4,CASSTGVAAGELFF
TRBV7-9,CASSSSLAGGRETQYF
TRBV9,CASSGYRGHTSYEQYF
TRBV9,CASSPGLAGGLYTDTQYF
TRBV6-5,CASSHGTGVGYGYTF
TRBV7-9,CASVREGGANQPQHF
TRBV13,CASSLYRQETQYF
TRBV10-3,CAISAGRSSYEQYF
TRBV4-3,CASSQYRALSGYTF
TRBV29-1,CSVGGTFF
TRBV30,CASTGGMNTEAFF
TRBV6-1,CASTPRADPAYEQYF
TRBV19,CASSIGARTYEQYF
TRBV7-9,CASSLERGNEQYF
TRBV19,CASRSRGRDQPQHF
TRBV4-3,CASSPGIQGSDTDTQYF
TRBV7-8,CASSLDSYRALQPQHF
TRBV5-5,CASSSPNWTGRATNEKLFF
TRBV4-1,CASSQGVATHEQYF
TRBV19,CASSIEQFYPPYGYTF
TRBV29-1,CSVELRGRNYGYTF
TRBV10-3,CAISGRLDGDYEQYF
TRBV27,CASGTTSGAETQYF
TRBV10-2,CASSERTGDPGELFF
TRBV27,CASSSLSGGSSYEQYF
TRBV13,CASSTPGGGRSFNEQFF
TRBV18,CASSPYTAESTDTQYF
TRBV4-3,CASSQAERGVADTQYF
TRBV6-4,CASSEGLSNQPQHF
TRBV6-5,CASSYNQNTEAFF
TRBV18,CASSPRGQGLGNEQYF
TRBV7-8,CASSLVPAGELFF